The entry below gives a single T cell receptor beta chain sequence along with its context. Its antigen is unknown. Scientists recovered RNA and DNA together from around 20-30 mg of unsorted bulk tissue. The source of the sample is a study of tumor-infiltrating lymphocytes in primary liver carcinoma. Notes on the study in general: Overlap in tumor-adjacent and tumor-blood pairs fell below that of tumor region pairs.

Researchers generated TCR beta cDNA from 500 to 600 ng of total RNA, relying on a constant-region primer. Three nested multiplex PCR rounds, a slightly modified ARM-PCR method, built the TCR beta libraries. Using its own MiXCR run on the multiplex PCR reads, TCRdb lists one record per CDR3 protein. This sample carries 95,000 to 100,000 distinct CDR3 sequences, under 70% of them seen once, and the ten largest clones take approximately 12%. This sequence originates from a woman aged 55-70 years with primary liver carcinoma and hepatitis B virus infection. Sequenced: liver tumor tissue from sampling region 2. Specified subset: tumor region T2, inferior pole.

The CDR3 coding sequence is TGTGCCAGCAGTGGACAGACTAGCAATCAGCCCCAGCATTTT. Protein: CASSGQTSNQPQHF. V gene TRBV2 combines with J gene TRBJ1-5; a possible D gene is TRBD1 (5 bases). The V gene lost 4 bases and the J gene lost 0 bases, with 7 bases spanning the gap. The CDR3 is 14 residues long. Germline loops: CDR1 SNHLY, CDR2 FYNNEI.